These 7 T cell receptor beta chains originate from one sample sequenced in a study of patients and donors after allogeneic stem cell transplantation. TCRdb reprocessed the RT-PCR reads via MiXCR and lists one record per CDR3 protein. This sample has some 230,000 distinct CDR3 sequences, with roughly 13% found just once. The sequenced sample consisted of blood, either unsorted or a sorted T cell fraction (not recorded which). All receptors come from a human donor who was either an allogeneic HSCT recipient or a stem cell or donor lymphocyte infusion donor (not recorded which). It is not recorded whose cells these are; they may come from a transplant donor.

The chain joins TRBV4-2 to TRBJ2-2; 9 nucleotides align to TRBD2. The CDR3 contains 17 residues. The J segment lost 2 bases and the V segment lost 1 base, leaving 5 bases of the junction unmatched. CDR1 is LGHNA and CDR2 is YNFKEQ in the germline V gene. CDR3 DNA sequence: TGTGCCAGCAGCCAAGCCGGGACTAGCCTTAACACCGGGGAGCTGTTTTTT. It encodes CASSQAGTSLNTGELFF.

J is TRBJ2-5 and V is TRBV6-2 or TRBV6-3; 8 bases are a match to TRBD2. Germline V gives CDR1 MNHEY, CDR2 SVGEGT. CDR3 length: 15 residues. V lost 3 bases and J lost 4; bases outside the gene matches: 7. The CDR3 DNA is TGTGCCAGCAGTTATCCGGGACTAGGGGGAGAGACCCAGTACTTC. Amino acid sequence: CASSYPGLGGETQYF.

This clonotype was counted ten times or more. The rearrangement joins TRBV12-3 or TRBV12-4 to TRBJ1-1; D remains unclear. The CDR3 runs 11 residues. V lost 5 bases and J 7 bases, leaving 8 bases between the germline ends. DNA for the CDR3: TGTGCCAGCAGTCTATACAGTGAAGCTTTCTTT. The encoded protein is CASSLYSEAFF.

The V call is TRBV3-1, the J call TRBJ1-4; D possibly corresponds to TRBD1 (5 bases). Trimming stripped 2 bases from V and 3 bases from J, with 10 bases between. The germline CDR1 and CDR2 sequences are LGHDT and YNNKEL (reference sequence). CDR3 length: 15 residues. The DNA for the CDR3 is TGTGCCAGCAGCCAAAGAGGGGTGCCTAATGAAAAACTGTTTTTT. Translating gives CASSQRGVPNEKLFF.

This chain uses TRBV12-3 or TRBV12-4 with TRBJ2-7, with TRBD2 as a possible D gene (6 bases). This CDR3 has 12 residues. Trimming removed 6 bases from V and 6 bases from J, with 12 bases in between. CDR3 region: CASRRDSGEQYF. The CDR3, as DNA: TGTGCCAGCAGACGGGACTCGGGCGAGCAGTACTTC.

This clonotype was seen ten or more times. The chain has TRBV7-2 and TRBJ1-2; D uncertain. The V end was cut by 1 base, the J end by 8 bases, with 11 bases between. The CDR3 extends over 13 amino acids. CDR1 and CDR2 (germline): SGHTA, FQGNSA. For the CDR3, the DNA is TGTGCCAGCAGCTTAGTTCCGGGGAGAGGCTACACCTTC. This translates into CASSLVPGRGYTF.

The V call is TRBV19, the J call TRBJ1-1; 9 bases map to TRBD1. V gave up 2 bases and J gave up 1 base; unmatched junction bases: 2. The V gene's germline CDR1 is LNHDA and CDR2 SQIVND (reference sequence). There are 15 residues in the CDR3. The CDR3 DNA reads as TGTGCCAGTAGTATACGGGGACAGGGGAACACTGAAGCTTTCTTT. This codes for CASSIRGQGNTEAFF.